This T cell receptor beta chain emerged from a study of blood T cell repertoires in COVID-19. Turning to the study itself: Samples of COVID-19 (acute and convalescent) were obtained from the United States, Italy and Spain.

Assay used: immunoSEQ multiplex PCR; TCRdb lists only in-frame clones, some missing. The table shows about 130,000 clones, with around 85% occurring only once. The sample taken for sequencing was peripheral blood. The sequence was collected from a woman aged 45-65 years with acute or convalescent COVID-19.

The DNA of the CDR3 is TGTGCCAGCAGCAAAGCCAAAACAAGCTCTGGGGCCAACGTCCTGACTTTC. This translates into CASSKAKTSSGANVLTF. This chain connects TRBV21-1 to TRBJ2-6; the table's D call TRBD1 went unverified against the DNA. TRBV21-1 is designated a pseudogene. This CDR3 comprises 17 residues.